Here is one T cell receptor beta chain with its context. Authors' processing steps: By means of reference gene primer amplification, nucleated cell counts were estimated. TCRdb's table, derived via immunoSEQ multiplex PCR, lists solely in-frame clones and lacks some. V and J calls plus clone size are reproduced from that table; the DNA served to infer D and trimming. The table has a few hundred thousand clones, approximately 84% seen once. This entry comes from a study of blood T cell repertoires in COVID-19. Study-wide background: The United States, Italy and Spain provided the acute and convalescent COVID-19 samples. T cells, B-cell-depleted T cells, or PBMCs supplied cDNA or gDNA.

Germline V gene sequence: CDR1 MNHEY, CDR2 SVGAGI. The ends were cut back, 4 bases at V and 2 bases at J, with 10 bases in the middle. The CDR3 totals 14 residues. This receptor was identified in a woman aged 25 to 39 who had recovered from COVID-19. Sample: peripheral blood. The chain links TRBV6-5 to TRBJ2-3, with D perhaps TRBD1 (5 bases). In DNA, the CDR3 is TGTGCCAGCAGTTCGCAGGGCCACACAGATACGCAGTATTTT. It translates to CASSSQGHTDTQYF.